Following are 10 T cell receptor beta chains from one sample sequenced in a study of technical replicates of blood from a few donors. This table comes from immunoSEQ multiplex PCR, and its TCRdb copy is limited to in-frame clones, with some not included. The table has 60,000 to 90,000 clones, approximately 97% seen once. Sequenced material: T cells isolated from PBMCs. The receptors shown here come from a human donor in good health.

This chain links TRBV7-9 with TRBJ2-7; 10 nucleotides agree with TRBD1. V shed 5 bases, J shed 5 bases, and the junction held 6 bases outside the gene matches. There are 14 residues in the CDR3. Looked up from germline, CDR1 is SEHNR and CDR2 is FQNEAQ (reference sequence). The CDR3 here is CASSPPGQGNEQYF. The DNA for the CDR3 is TGTGCCAGCAGCCCCCCGGGACAGGGGAACGAGCAGTACTTC.

Worth noting for this clone: Its ends do not fully match the called genes, so a read error is possible. V gene TRBV7-9 combines with J gene TRBJ1-1, with D perhaps TRBD1 (5 bases). Germline V gene lookup returns CDR1 SEHNR and CDR2 FQNEAQ (reference sequence). The CDR3 contains 15 residues. The CDR3 protein is CASSLMAGMKTEAFF. The CDR3 DNA reads as TGTGCCAGCAGCTTAATGGCAGGGATGAAGACTGAAGCTTTCTTT.

The chain carries TRBV15 and TRBJ1-2; 9 positions match TRBD1. CDR1 and CDR2 from the germline V gene are LNHNV and YYDKDF (reference sequence). The CDR3 spans 14 residues. The trim removed 5 bases at V and 4 bases at J, leaving 5 bases unmatched. This CDR3 reads CATSGGQGSYGYTF. The CDR3 DNA follows: TGTGCCACCAGCGGAGGACAGGGGTCCTATGGCTACACCTTC.

This CDR3 reads CASSDRGFTEAFF. The CDR3 DNA reads as TGTGCCAGCAGCGACCGGGGGTTCACTGAAGCTTTCTTT. This chain connects TRBV11-3 to TRBJ1-1; tentative D call: TRBD1 (5 bases). Germline CDR1 SGHNT, CDR2 YENEEA. The CDR3 has 13 residues. V lost 5 bases to trimming and J lost 4 bases, with 11 bases between them.

The V and J genes are TRBV11-2 and TRBJ2-2, with no clear D. Germline V gene sequence: CDR1 SGHAT, CDR2 FQNNGV. The CDR3 loop spans 14 amino acids. V was trimmed by 6 bases and J by 1 base, leaving 9 bases between them. CDR3 sequence: CASRLAGNTGELFF. The CDR3, as DNA: TGTGCCAGCAGGTTGGCTGGGAACACCGGGGAGCTGTTTTTT.

The rearrangement joins TRBV7-2 to TRBJ1-1; 7 bases are shared with TRBD1. The CDR3 runs 16 residues. Looked up from germline, CDR1 is SGHTA and CDR2 is FQGNSA. The trim removed 3 bases at V and 0 bases at J, leaving 7 bases unmatched. The CDR3 coding sequence is TGTGCCAGCAGCTTCGGGTGGGACAGCTTGAACACTGAAGCTTTCTTT. This gives the protein CASSFGWDSLNTEAFF.

The chain has TRBV20-1 and TRBJ1-4, with D uncertain. Germline CDR1 reads DFQATT; CDR2 reads SNEGSKA (reference sequence). There are 11 residues in the CDR3. V was trimmed by 6 bases and J by 8 bases, leaving 10 bases between them. The CDR3 spells CSAQTGEKLFF. The CDR3 coding sequence is TGCAGTGCCCAAACGGGAGAAAAACTGTTTTTT.

V is TRBV5-1 and J is TRBJ2-1; D possibly corresponds to TRBD2 (6 bases). Trimming took 4 bases from V and 10 from J, leaving 12 bases between them. The germline V gene encodes CDR1 SGHRS and CDR2 YFSETQ. The length of the CDR3 is 12 residues. The chain's CDR3 is CASSLREDEQFF. CDR3 in DNA: TGCGCCAGCAGCCTAAGGGAGGACGAGCAGTTCTTC.

The chain employs TRBV6-1 and TRBJ1-1, with 7 bases identical to TRBD1. The germline gives CDR1 MNHNS, CDR2 SASEGT. The CDR3 extends over 15 amino acids. After removal of 2 bases from V and 4 bases from J, the junction contained 7 bases not matched to a gene. The CDR3 bases are TGTGCCAGCAGTGAAACAGGGGTGGGAATCACTGAAGCTTTCTTT. Translated, it gives CASSETGVGITEAFF.

This chain joins TRBV27 and TRBJ2-1; TRBD2 aligns across 10 bases. The CDR3 spans 15 residues. V shed 8 bases and J 3 bases; nucleotides not matched to a gene: 7. The V gene's germline CDR1 is MNHEY and CDR2 SMNVEV (reference sequence). DNA of the CDR3: TGTGCCAGCTGCCCGGGGACTAGCGTCTACAATGAGCAGTTCTTC. Translating gives CASCPGTSVYNEQFF.